This entry lists 27 T cell receptor beta chains sequenced from one sample in a study of T-cell memory formation after mild COVID-19. One entry per CDR3 protein, called by TCRdb with MiXCR from the 5' RACE reads. The sample holds under 150,000 distinct CDR3 sequences, 22% seen once. Sequencing was performed on PBMCs or a T cell subset sorted from them (not recorded which). The receptor source for this set is a man between 18 and 29 years old who had mild COVID-19 (a few samples of this study predate the infection). Cell type and time point are not known.

The table lists this clonotype with a few counts. The chain couples TRBV6-6 to TRBJ2-2, with 16 bases that match TRBD2. This CDR3 has 20 residues. V trimming: 5 bases; J trimming: 3 bases; junction bases outside the gene matches: 12. The germline V gene has CDR1 MNHNY and CDR2 SVGAGI (reference sequence). The CDR3 loop reads CASSPIPGTSGGDDTGELFF. DNA of the CDR3: TGTGCCAGCAGTCCCATTCCCGGGACTAGCGGGGGGGACGACACCGGGGAGCTGTTTTTT.

The rearrangement joins TRBV6-2 or TRBV6-3 to TRBJ1-5, with D perhaps TRBD1 (6 bases). The CDR3 is made up of 16 amino acids. Trimming removed 2 bases from V and 0 bases from J, with 11 bases in between. Germline V gene sequence: CDR1 MNHEY, CDR2 SVGEGT. CDR3 nucleotides: TGTGCCAGCAGTTACGACAGGACCTTTAGCAATCAGCCCCAGCATTTT. Translating gives CASSYDRTFSNQPQHF.

This rearrangement joins TRBV12-3 or TRBV12-4 to TRBJ2-5; TRBD1 is a possible D gene (5 bases). The CDR3 consists of 13 residues. V lost 8 bases and J 4 bases, leaving 14 bases between the germline ends. The CDR3: CASGSRGPETQYF. CDR3 DNA: TGTGCCAGCGGTTCTAGGGGTCCAGAGACCCAGTACTTC.

The chain is built from TRBV3-1 and TRBJ2-5; either TRBD1 or TRBD2 may supply D (6 bases each). Germline assignment: CDR1 LGHDT and CDR2 YNNKEL (reference sequence). The CDR3 runs 18 residues. Trimming removed 5 bases at V and 5 bases at J, with 27 bases between. The CDR3 nucleotides are TGTGCCAGCAGCAAGGTGCGGTTGATGACAGGCGGAGGGGAGACCCAGTACTTC. The encoded protein is CASSKVRLMTGGGETQYF.

The rearrangement uses TRBV7-2 and TRBJ2-1, with 7 bases that match TRBD1. The CDR3 has 16 residues. Looked up from germline, CDR1 is SGHTA and CDR2 is FQGNSA. V lost 1 base and J lost 6; bases outside the gene matches: 9. The CDR3 reads CASSLVGGIQGNEQFF. DNA of the CDR3: TGTGCCAGCAGCTTAGTAGGGGGCATTCAGGGCAATGAGCAGTTCTTC.

The J gene is TRBJ2-1, the V gene TRBV11-2; 8 positions match TRBD2. With 4 bases clipped from V and 9 bases from J, the junction kept 8 bases outside the gene matches. The CDR3 covers 14 residues. Per germline, CDR1 SGHAT and CDR2 FQNNGV. Written as DNA, the CDR3 is TGTGCCAGCAGCTCGGGACTAGGGCGGAGTGAGCAGTTCTTC. It encodes CASSSGLGRSEQFF. Based on the CDR3 plus reference TRBV11-2 and TRBJ2-1, the full variable domain is EAGVAQSPRYKIIEKRQSVAFWCNPISGHATLYWYQQILGQGPKLLIQFQNNGVVDDSQLPKDRFSAERLKGVDSTLKIQPAKLEDSAVYLCASSSGLGRSEQFFGPGTRLTVL.

The rearrangement joins TRBV30 to TRBJ2-3; TRBD1 might be the D (6 bases). This CDR3 is built from 15 residues. The germline V gene encodes CDR1 GTSNPN and CDR2 SVGIG (reference sequence). The V end was cut by 2 bases, the J end by 0 bases, with 12 bases between. CDR3 sequence: CAWSSGAASTDTQYF. In DNA, the CDR3 is TGTGCCTGGAGTTCAGGGGCGGCTAGCACAGATACGCAGTATTTT.

The rearrangement uses TRBV6-2 or TRBV6-3 and TRBJ2-3; 7 bases fit TRBD1. Germline CDR1 MNHEY, CDR2 SVGEGT. After removal of 6 bases from V and 4 bases from J, the junction contained 7 bases not matched to a gene. The CDR3 loop spans 14 amino acids. For the CDR3, the DNA is TGTGCCAGCAGCCCGACAGGGAGCGCAGATACGCAGTATTTT. Translation: CASSPTGSADTQYF.

V usage is TRBV5-6 and J usage is TRBJ2-7; 7 bases map to TRBD1. The V and J ends lost 5 bases and 7 bases, in that order; junction bases with no gene match: 9. This CDR3 is 13 amino acids long. The germline V gene encodes CDR1 SGHDT and CDR2 YYEEEE. The CDR3 DNA is TGTGCCAGCAGAGGGACAGCTTACGGGGAGCAGTACGTC. It yields the protein CASRGTAYGEQYV.

The rearrangement joins TRBV7-9 to TRBJ2-7, with D possibly being TRBD2 (6 bases). This CDR3 contains 13 residues. CDR1 is SEHNR and CDR2 is FQNEAQ in the germline V gene (reference sequence). V dropped 5 bases and J dropped 7 bases, with 15 bases sitting between them. This chain's CDR3 is CASSIGGDGEQYV. Written as DNA, the CDR3 is TGTGCCAGCAGCATCGGCGGGGACGGAGAGCAGTACGTC.

V gene TRBV4-1 combines with J gene TRBJ2-1; the match to TRBD2 covers 13 bases. From germline, CDR1 is MGHRA and CDR2 YSYEKL. The CDR3 totals 16 residues. With 1 base clipped from V and 6 bases from J, the junction kept 3 bases outside the gene matches. This CDR3 is CASSQGGTSGVNEQFF. As DNA, the CDR3 is TGCGCCAGCAGCCAAGGGGGGACTAGCGGGGTCAATGAGCAGTTCTTC.

This clonotype was seen more than once but under ten times. V and J are TRBV11-1 and TRBJ2-3, with D tentatively TRBD1 (5 bases). Germline CDR1 is SGHAT and CDR2 is FQDESV (reference sequence). The CDR3 extends over 14 amino acids. Trimming took 0 bases from V and 6 from J, leaving 10 bases between them. CDR3 sequence: CASSLALGRDTQYF. CDR3 DNA sequence: TGTGCCAGCAGCTTAGCGCTGGGGCGGGATACGCAGTATTTT.

In this sample, this clonotype turned up a few times. The CDR3: CSASPSTGTYEQYV. The CDR3 coding sequence is TGCAGTGCTAGCCCCTCCACGGGGACCTACGAGCAGTACGTC. V and J are TRBV20-1 and TRBJ2-7; D possibly corresponds to TRBD2 (5 bases). V shed 3 bases and J shed 2 bases, with 14 bases lying between them. CDR3 length: 14 amino acids. CDR1 is DFQATT and CDR2 is SNEGSKA in the germline V gene (reference sequence).

This clonotype was seen a handful of times. The chain carries TRBV28 and TRBJ1-4; D is uncertain. Trimming cost V 6 bases and J 10 bases, with 6 bases left between them. The CDR3 consists of 10 residues. Germline CDR1 MDHEN, CDR2 SYDVKM. This CDR3 reads CASRQGKLFF. The CDR3 nucleotides are TGTGCCAGCAGGCAAGGAAAACTGTTTTTT.

This clonotype occurred a few times. V and J are TRBV19 and TRBJ2-7; 10 bases are shared with TRBD2. The trim removed 6 bases at V and 6 bases at J, leaving 8 bases unmatched. Germline CDR1 reads LNHDA; CDR2 reads SQIVND (reference sequence). The CDR3 has 14 amino acids. The CDR3 is CASSAAGGRIEQYF. CDR3 DNA: TGTGCCAGTAGCGCAGCGGGGGGGCGAATCGAGCAGTACTTC.

V is TRBV2 and J is TRBJ2-5; tentatively, D is TRBD2 (6 bases). V was clipped by 2 bases and J by 10 bases, with 14 bases between them. The CDR3 contains 13 residues. Germline assignment: CDR1 SNHLY and CDR2 FYNNEI. The CDR3 DNA is TGTGCCAGCAGTGAAAAGAAGGGCGGGAACCAGTACTTC. It translates to CASSEKKGGNQYF.

This clonotype was seen more than once but under ten times. This chain connects TRBV7-9 to TRBJ2-1; D unresolved. Germline values: CDR1 SEHNR, CDR2 FQNEAQ (reference sequence). The CDR3 extends over 15 amino acids. V gave up 5 bases and J gave up 2 bases, with 13 bases separating them. The CDR3 DNA is TGTGCCAGCAGCGCCCGGTGGCAGACCTACAATGAGCAGTTCTTC. Residues: CASSARWQTYNEQFF.

This clonotype was observed a handful of times. The rearrangement uses TRBV7-3 and TRBJ2-1; TRBD2 agrees at 8 bases. The CDR3 has 14 residues. V shed 2 bases, J shed 8 bases, and the junction held 5 bases outside the gene matches. Germline CDR1 and CDR2: SGHTA and FQGTGA. The CDR3 sequence: CASSLRGGWDEQFF. The DNA for the CDR3 is TGTGCCAGCAGCTTACGCGGGGGGTGGGATGAGCAGTTCTTC.

The V call is TRBV27, the J call TRBJ2-5, with unresolved D. The germline V gene encodes CDR1 MNHEY and CDR2 SMNVEV (reference sequence). V lost 8 bases and J lost 1, with 11 bases in between. The CDR3 spans 13 residues. CDR3 coding DNA: TGTGCCAGCGGCTATCCGCTCCAAGAGACCCAGTACTTC. Its protein product is CASGYPLQETQYF.

This clonotype was found a few times. V and J are TRBV7-6 and TRBJ1-2; TRBD1 is a possible D gene (5 bases). The CDR3 length is 16 residues. Trimming took off 1 base at V and 2 bases at J, with 14 bases between the two ends. Germline V gene sequence: CDR1 SGHVS, CDR2 FNYEAQ. The CDR3 sequence: CASSLDGRDPNYGYTF. Written as DNA, the CDR3 is TGTGCCAGCAGCTTAGATGGCAGGGACCCGAACTATGGCTACACCTTC.

This clonotype was picked up a small number of times. The chain combines TRBV25-1 with TRBJ2-3; TRBD2 might be the D (7 bases). This CDR3 contains 14 residues. With 3 bases removed from V and 5 bases from J, the gap between germline ends came to 12 bases. The germline V gene encodes CDR1 MGHDK and CDR2 SYGVNS. CDR3 DNA sequence: TGTGCCAGCAGTGAGGGGGGGCCGAGAGATACGCAGTATTTT. Protein: CASSEGGPRDTQYF. Combining the CDR3 with reference TRBV25-1 and TRBJ2-3 gives the whole variable domain EADIYQTPRYLVIGTGKKITLECSQTMGHDKMYWYQQDPGMELHLIHYSYGVNSTEKGDLSSESTVSRIRTEHFPLTLESARPSHTSQYLCASSEGGPRDTQYFGPGTRLTVL.

A few counts support this clonotype. The CDR3 sequence is CASSARDRLNTEAFF. The CDR3 DNA sequence: TGTGCCAGCAGCGCCCGAGACAGGCTGAACACTGAAGCTTTCTTT. V gene TRBV9 combines with J gene TRBJ1-1; tentative D call: TRBD1 (6 bases). The CDR3 extends over 15 amino acids. V lost 3 bases, J lost 0 bases, and 12 bases lay in between. Germline V CDR1 and CDR2: SGDLS, YYNGEE.

The chain couples TRBV4-1 to TRBJ2-3; D perhaps matches TRBD1 (6 bases). Germline V gene lookup returns CDR1 MGHRA and CDR2 YSYEKL. V gave up 5 bases and J gave up 2 bases, with 11 bases separating them. The CDR3 runs to 14 residues. CDR3 sequence (DNA): TGCGCCAGCAGCGGGGGCCAAGACACAGATACGCAGTATTTT. This encodes CASSGGQDTDTQYF.

This chain joins TRBV4-2 and TRBJ1-4; D unclear. V dropped 0 bases and J dropped 8 bases, with 16 bases sitting between them. The CDR3 covers 16 residues. CDR1 and CDR2 (germline): LGHNA, YNFKEQ. CDR3: CASSQEFGMMAEKLFF. CDR3 nucleotide sequence: TGTGCCAGCAGCCAAGAATTCGGGATGATGGCAGAAAAACTGTTTTTT.

Only a few counts were recorded for this clonotype. The chain carries TRBV4-2 and TRBJ2-3; TRBD2 agrees at 11 bases. Germline V gene data show CDR1 as LGHNA and CDR2 as YNFKEQ. V dropped 0 bases and J dropped 2; count of bases not matched to a gene: 4. The CDR3 totals 17 residues. CDR3 sequence: CASSQELLAGDTDTQYF. DNA for the CDR3: TGTGCCAGCAGCCAAGAGCTACTAGCGGGGGACACAGATACGCAGTATTTT.

CDR3 in amino acids: CASSFQGNADTQYF. The DNA of the CDR3 is TGTGCCAGCAGCTTCCAGGGGAATGCAGATACGCAGTATTTT. V and J are TRBV7-9 and TRBJ2-3, with a tentative D call TRBD1 (6 bases). The ends were cut back, 3 bases at V and 4 bases at J, with 11 bases in the middle. CDR1 is SEHNR and CDR2 is FQNEAQ in the germline V gene (reference sequence). The CDR3 loop spans 14 amino acids.

The chain employs TRBV24-1 and TRBJ2-1; possibly TRBD2 for D (6 bases). CDR1 and CDR2 from the germline V gene are KGHDR and SFDVKD. This CDR3 comprises 11 residues. V lost 5 bases to trimming and J lost 15 bases, with 13 bases between them. The CDR3 reads CATSAIGSWFF. The CDR3, as DNA: TGTGCCACCAGTGCAATCGGGAGCTGGTTCTTC.